These 11 T cell receptor beta chains were all obtained from the same sample, sequenced in a study of T cell repertoires in cytomegalovirus infection. No antigen is known for these receptors. TCRdb used MiXCR to reprocess the reads, holding one entry per CDR3 protein. This sample has 250,000 to 400,000 distinct CDR3 sequences, with just under 25% found just once. This specimen consisted of cultured PBMCs, obtained from culture after CMV antigen stimulation. Every receptor here comes from a human donor in good health (CMV status not recorded). Some clones in this sample may be carry-over from other donors' samples.

V usage is TRBV6-2 or TRBV6-3 and J usage is TRBJ2-1; D might be TRBD2 (6 bases). CDR1 MNHEY and CDR2 SVGEGT come from the germline V gene. The CDR3 loop spans 15 amino acids. V lost 4 bases and J 1 base, leaving 11 bases between the germline ends. This CDR3 reads CASSSGAHSYNEQFF. The CDR3 DNA sequence: TGTGCCAGCAGTTCGGGAGCGCATTCCTACAATGAGCAGTTCTTC.

The CDR3 DNA reads as TGTGCCAGCAGCTATTCGGTTAATTCACCCCTCCACTTT. Translated: CASSYSVNSPLHF. The genes are TRBV7-9 and TRBJ1-6; D gene ambiguous. This CDR3 comprises 13 residues. CDR1 SEHNR and CDR2 FQNEAQ come from the germline V gene (reference sequence). V lost 4 bases, J lost 6 bases, and 7 bases lay in between.

This clonotype has a count of ten or more. The chain carries TRBV7-2 and TRBJ2-1; a possible D gene is TRBD1 (6 bases). The germline CDR1 and CDR2 sequences are SGHTA and FQGNSA. This CDR3 has 15 residues. Deletions cut 0 bases from V and 8 bases from J, with 14 bases between. The CDR3 spells CASSLALGSGDEQFF. DNA of the CDR3: TGTGCCAGCAGCTTAGCTCTGGGGTCAGGGGATGAGCAGTTCTTC. The whole variable domain, filled in from reference TRBV7-2 and TRBJ2-1, reads GAGVSQSPSNKVTEKGKDVELRCDPISGHTALYWYRQSLGQGLEFLIYFQGNSAPDKSGLPSDRFSAERTGGSVSTLTIQRTQQEDSAVYLCASSLALGSGDEQFFGPGTRLTVL.

The chain uses TRBV7-9 and TRBJ2-6; a weak D match, TRBD1 (6 bases). This CDR3 region has 16 residues. Germline assignment: CDR1 SEHNR and CDR2 FQNEAQ (reference sequence). V was pared by 2 bases and J by 0 bases, with 8 bases between. CDR3 loop: CASSLTGSSGANVLTF. The CDR3 DNA reads TGTGCCAGCAGCTTAACAGGGTCCTCTGGGGCCAACGTCCTGACTTTC.

This clonotype has only a few counts. The rearrangement links TRBV12-3 or TRBV12-4 to TRBJ2-1, with TRBD2 matching 8 bases. J lost 9 bases, V lost 5 bases, and 6 bases had no gene match. The CDR3 is made up of 13 amino acids. The CDR3 bases are TGTGCCAGCAGTCCGTTCCGGGGGGGTGAGCAGTTCTTC. It is translated as CASSPFRGGEQFF.

This clonotype was detected ten times or more. The gene calls are TRBV7-2 and TRBJ2-1; D is undetermined. The CDR3 covers 15 residues. Trimming pared 5 bases from V and 2 bases from J, leaving 13 bases between. Germline CDR1 reads SGHTA; CDR2 reads FQGNSA. In nucleotides, the CDR3 is TGTGCCAGCAGCCTCACTTCACAAGCCTACAATGAGCAGTTCTTC. This gives the protein CASSLTSQAYNEQFF.

This clonotype is judged medium-sized. The chain couples TRBV7-2 to TRBJ1-4; 9 nucleotides line up with TRBD1. The CDR3 has 13 residues. The germline V gene has CDR1 SGHTA and CDR2 FQGNSA. The V and J ends lost 6 bases and 8 bases, in that order; junction bases with no gene match: 4. The CDR3 is CASSRTGEEKLFF. For the CDR3, the DNA is TGTGCCAGCAGTCGGACAGGGGAGGAAAAACTGTTTTTT.

The J gene is TRBJ2-5, the V gene TRBV11-2, with TRBD2 matching over 7 bases. Losses at the gene ends were 5 bases for V and 4 bases for J; bases not matched to a gene: 4. CDR1 and CDR2 from the germline V gene are SGHAT and FQNNGV. The CDR3 sequence is 13 residues long. CDR3 sequence reads: CASSIGRAETQYF. For the CDR3, the DNA is TGTGCCAGCAGCATAGGGAGGGCAGAGACCCAGTACTTC.

This clonotype was counted between two and nine times. CDR3 DNA sequence: TGTGCCAGCAGCTCCGGGACAGGAACCCAAGAGACCCAGTACTTC. This codes for CASSSGTGTQETQYF. The V call is TRBV5-8, the J call TRBJ2-5; 8 positions match TRBD1. CDR1 and CDR2 from the germline V gene are SGHTS and YDEGEE. CDR3 length: 15 residues. The J segment lost 1 base and the V segment lost 3 bases, leaving 5 bases of the junction unmatched.

This clonotype was counted at least ten times. The CDR3 DNA sequence: TGTGCCAGCAGCTTAGAGGTGTGGGGACAGAGTTATAGCAATCAGCCCCAGCATTTT. Amino acids: CASSLEVWGQSYSNQPQHF. The gene calls are TRBV7-2 and TRBJ1-5; 7 positions match TRBD1. CDR1 SGHTA and CDR2 FQGNSA come from the germline V gene. After removal of 1 base from V and 0 bases from J, the junction contained 12 bases not matched to a gene. CDR3 size: 19 residues.

In this sample, this clonotype turned up many times. CDR3 loop: CASRRTGGDEKLFF. Written as DNA, the CDR3 is TGTGCCAGCAGGCGGACAGGGGGTGATGAAAAACTGTTTTTT. The J gene is TRBJ1-4, the V gene TRBV28; the match to TRBD1 covers 10 bases. The CDR3 has 14 residues. Germline CDR1 and CDR2: MDHEN and SYDVKM. The junction had 4 bases not matched to a gene; V was cut back by 6 bases and J by 6 bases.